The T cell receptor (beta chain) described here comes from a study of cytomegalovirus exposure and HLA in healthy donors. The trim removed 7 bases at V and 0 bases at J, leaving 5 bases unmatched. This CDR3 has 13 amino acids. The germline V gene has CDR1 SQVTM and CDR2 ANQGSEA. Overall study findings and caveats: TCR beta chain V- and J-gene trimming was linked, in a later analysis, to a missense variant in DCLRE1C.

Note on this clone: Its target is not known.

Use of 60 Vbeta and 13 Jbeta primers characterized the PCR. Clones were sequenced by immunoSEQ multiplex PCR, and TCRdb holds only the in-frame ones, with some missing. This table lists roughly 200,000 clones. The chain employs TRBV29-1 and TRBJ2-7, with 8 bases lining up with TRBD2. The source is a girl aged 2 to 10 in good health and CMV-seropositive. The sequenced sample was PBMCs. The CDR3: CSALSGSSYEQYF. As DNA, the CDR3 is TGCAGCGCACTCAGCGGGAGCTCCTACGAGCAGTACTTC.